This TCR beta chain was captured by sequencing in a study of cytomegalovirus exposure and HLA in healthy donors. Whole-study results and caveats: The majority of CMV-associated TCR beta chains were reported as apparently HLA-restricted in a later analysis.

Both 60 Vbeta primers and 13 Jbeta primers went into the PCR. The protocol was immunoSEQ multiplex PCR, while the TCRdb copy is restricted to in-frame clones and leaves out a portion. The table lists approximately 160,000 clones, about four fifths of them singletons. This clone has a handful of counts. Its antigen is not known. Germline CDR1 reads SGHDT; CDR2 reads YYEEEE. The CDR3 is made up of 15 amino acids. Trimming shortened V by 5 bases and J by 0 bases, and 12 bases separated the two germline ends. The sequenced material came from PBMCs. The chain uses TRBV5-6 and TRBJ2-1, with a weak D call TRBD1 (6 bases). The sequence derives from a male donor in good health and CMV-seropositive. The DNA of the CDR3 is TGTGCCAGCAGTCCTGACAGGAGCTCCTACAATGAGCAGTTCTTC. Amino acids: CASSPDRSSYNEQFF.